These 26 T cell receptor beta chains were sequenced from one sample in a study of blood T cell repertoires in COVID-19. The method was immunoSEQ multiplex PCR; TCRdb's version includes in-frame clones alone and lacks a portion of them. Of around 72,000 clones in the sample, approximately 87% were seen once. The material sequenced was peripheral blood. The receptors shown here come from an elderly woman with acute or convalescent COVID-19.

V is TRBV27 and J is TRBJ2-5, with a weak D call TRBD2 (6 bases). This CDR3 is built from 15 residues. Germline V CDR1 and CDR2: MNHEY, SMNVEV (reference sequence). Between the trimmed V and J ends, which lost 5 bases and 5 bases, there was a span of 18 bases. CDR3 nucleotides: TGTGCCAGCAGTCCGGGACTGGGCGGAGGGGAGACCCAGTACTTC. Its translation: CASSPGLGGGETQYF.

The V gene is TRBV7-8, the J gene TRBJ2-3, with D possibly being TRBD1 (6 bases). Germline V CDR1 and CDR2: SGHVS, FQNEAQ. The CDR3 spans 13 residues. V was shortened by 1 base and J by 4 bases, with 6 bases between the two germline ends. The CDR3 protein is CASSLGTADTQYF. The CDR3 coding sequence is TGTGCCAGCAGCTTAGGGACAGCAGATACGCAGTATTTT.

This clone has only one observation. V usage is TRBV10-3 and J usage is TRBJ2-5; 9 bases fit TRBD2. V lost 0 bases, J lost 6 bases, and 8 bases stayed unmatched. Germline V gene lookup returns CDR1 ENHRY and CDR2 SYGVKD. CDR3 length: 16 amino acids. The CDR3 DNA follows: TGTGCCATCAGTGAGTCGAACGGCGGGAGGGTTAAGACCCAGTACTTC. This codes for CAISESNGGRVKTQYF.

This clone was recorded only once. This chain connects TRBV9 to TRBJ1-6, with D unresolved. The CDR3 has 15 residues. V gave up 0 bases and J gave up 9 bases, with 13 bases separating them. Germline CDR1 reads SGDLS; CDR2 reads YYNGEE. DNA for the CDR3: TGTGCCAGCAGCGTAGGGGAGGGTGTGGGTTCACCCCTCCACTTT. It specifies CASSVGEGVGSPLHF.

The rearrangement links TRBV19 to TRBJ2-1, with 10 bases lining up with TRBD2. The V gene's germline CDR1 is LNHDA and CDR2 SQIVND (reference sequence). V lost 9 bases to trimming and J lost 6 bases; unmatched junction nucleotides: 17. The CDR3 is 17 residues long. The CDR3 loop is CASMPPLSASGSNEQFF. CDR3 in DNA: TGTGCCAGCATGCCTCCGTTATCGGCTAGCGGGAGCAATGAGCAGTTCTTC.

The chain links TRBV18 to TRBJ2-2; a weak D match, TRBD2 (6 bases). CDR1 and CDR2 (germline): KGHSH, LQKENI. The CDR3 consists of 15 residues. With 3 bases removed from V and 3 bases from J, the gap between germline ends came to 11 bases. CDR3 in DNA: TGTGCCAGCTCACCGTCGATAGCGGACACCGGGGAGCTGTTTTTT. The encoded protein is CASSPSIADTGELFF.

The J gene is TRBJ1-2, the V gene TRBV11-3, with D perhaps matching TRBD1 (5 bases). The length of the CDR3 is 13 residues. Trimming shortened V by 0 bases and J by 6 bases, and 8 bases separated the two germline ends. Germline loops: CDR1 SGHNT, CDR2 YENEEA. The CDR3 loop is CASSLDKGDGYTF. CDR3 in DNA: TGTGCCAGCAGCTTAGATAAAGGGGATGGCTACACCTTC.

CDR3 sequence reads: CASSPVPGLADPGERETQYF. CDR3 nucleotide sequence: TGTGCCAGCAGTCCCGTCCCGGGACTAGCAGACCCCGGCGAGCGGGAGACCCAGTACTTC. The rearrangement uses TRBV28 and TRBJ2-5; 9 nucleotides match TRBD2. Trimming removed 5 bases from V and 5 bases from J; junction bases left unmatched: 24. Germline V CDR1 and CDR2: MDHEN, SYDVKM. The CDR3 runs to 20 residues.

CDR3 sequence: CASSTQTSGSTDTQYF. CDR3 DNA sequence: TGCGCCAGCAGCACCCAGACTAGCGGGAGTACAGATACGCAGTATTTT. This rearrangement joins TRBV5-1 to TRBJ2-3, with TRBD2 matching over 12 bases. The CDR3 contains 16 residues. The germline gives CDR1 SGHRS, CDR2 YFSETQ. Trimming removed 4 bases from V and 3 bases from J; junction bases left unmatched: 6.

This chain links TRBV5-1 with TRBJ2-5; tentative D call: TRBD2 (7 bases). The germline V gene encodes CDR1 SGHRS and CDR2 YFSETQ. Trimming took off 4 bases at V and 5 bases at J, with 21 bases between the two ends. The CDR3 runs 16 residues. The CDR3 bases are TGCGCCAGCAGCGAATCTAGCGGAGGGGGTTGGGAGACCCAGTACTTC. Translation gives CASSESSGGGWETQYF.

J is TRBJ2-5 and V is TRBV27; 8 nucleotides align to TRBD2. V gave up 3 bases and J gave up 4 bases; unmatched junction bases: 4. The CDR3 has 14 residues. The V gene's germline CDR1 is MNHEY and CDR2 SMNVEV (reference sequence). CDR3 protein: CASSLAGGGETQYF. In DNA, the CDR3 is TGTGCCAGCAGTTTGGCGGGAGGTGGAGAGACCCAGTACTTC.

The chain has TRBV12-3 or TRBV12-4 and TRBJ2-7; D not resolved. V lost 4 bases, J lost 3 bases, and 10 bases lay in between. CDR3 length: 13 amino acids. The CDR3 coding sequence is TGTGCCAGCAGTTGGCAGCTAGGCTACGAGCAGTACTTC. Protein: CASSWQLGYEQYF.

The V and J genes are TRBV5-1 and TRBJ1-1; D remains unclear. The germline V gene has CDR1 SGHRS and CDR2 YFSETQ. V was cut by 0 bases and J by 1 base, with 7 bases left in between. The CDR3 is 14 residues long. The CDR3 here is CASSLVPGNTEAFF. The CDR3 DNA reads as TGCGCCAGCAGCTTGGTTCCGGGGAACACTGAAGCTTTCTTT. The entire variable domain, with the rest obtained from reference TRBV5-1 and TRBJ1-1, is as follows: KAGVTQTPRYLIKTRGQQVTLSCSPISGHRSVSWYQQTPGQGLQFLFEYFSETQRNKGNFPGRFSGRQFSNSRSEMNVSTLELGDSALYLCASSLVPGNTEAFFGQGTRLTVV.

The V gene is TRBV9, the J gene TRBJ1-2, with D tentatively TRBD1 (5 bases). The CDR3 contains 15 residues. Trimming took off 3 bases at V and 4 bases at J, with 16 bases between the two ends. Looked up from germline, CDR1 is SGDLS and CDR2 is YYNGEE. The CDR3 DNA follows: TGTGCCAGCAGCGGTGGGGGTCGGGGAGGCTATGGCTACACCTTC. The encoded protein is CASSGGGRGGYGYTF.

The chain recombines TRBV29-1 with TRBJ1-2; D might be TRBD1 (6 bases). The CDR3 is 10 amino acids. V was pared by 1 base and J by 12 bases, with 9 bases between. Per the germline V gene, CDR1 is SQVTM and CDR2 is ANQGSEA. The CDR3 loop reads CSVEGTVNTF. The CDR3 DNA is TGCAGCGTTGAAGGGACAGTCAACACCTTC.

Concerning this clone: An end of the junction differs from the germline gene, which may be a read error. V gene TRBV3-1 (or the pseudogene TRBV3-2) combines with J gene TRBJ2-1, with 12 bases matching TRBD2. CDR1 and CDR2 (germline): LGHDT, YNNKEL (reference sequence). CDR3 length equals 16 residues. The CDR3: CASGQGWGLAGNEQFF. Written as DNA, the CDR3 is TGTGCCAGCGGCCAGGGTTGGGGACTAGCGGGCAATGAGCAGTTCTTC.

The rearrangement uses TRBV7-9 and TRBJ2-3, with D possibly TRBD2 on 6 matching bases. The germline V gene encodes CDR1 SEHNR and CDR2 FQNEAQ (reference sequence). The CDR3 runs 17 residues. Trimming removed 4 bases at V and 6 bases at J, with 23 bases between. DNA for the CDR3: TGTGCCAGCAGCTCAGGATTTCTCGGAGGGCCCCTCGATACGCAGTATTTT. This codes for CASSSGFLGGPLDTQYF.

The J gene is TRBJ2-7, the V gene TRBV9; tentatively, D is TRBD2 (6 bases). Germline CDR1 reads SGDLS; CDR2 reads YYNGEE. V lost 4 bases, J lost 7 bases, and 18 bases lay in between. The CDR3 is 14 amino acids. CDR3 amino acids: CASSPEPGTGEQYF. In DNA form, the CDR3 reads TGTGCCAGCAGCCCCGAACCTGGGACTGGGGAGCAGTACTTC.

V gene TRBV12-3 or TRBV12-4 combines with J gene TRBJ1-6; TRBD1 might be the D (6 bases). This CDR3 spans 13 amino acids. Trimming removed 6 bases from V and 7 bases from J, with 10 bases in between. This CDR3 reads CASRGAQNSPLHF. The CDR3, as DNA: TGTGCCAGCAGGGGGGCACAGAATTCACCCCTCCACTTT.

Only one count was recorded for this clone. The chain carries TRBV6-1 and TRBJ2-3, with 14 nucleotides matching TRBD2. The V segment lost 3 bases and the J segment 5 bases; nucleotides outside the gene matches: 7. CDR1 is MNHNS and CDR2 is SASEGT in the germline V gene. The CDR3 extends over 17 amino acids. DNA for the CDR3: TGTGCCAGCAGTGACCCTCCGGGACTAGCGGGGGTAGATACGCAGTATTTT. It is translated as CASSDPPGLAGVDTQYF.

CDR3 sequence (DNA): TGCGCCAGCAGCTTGGAGCAGGCTGAGCAGTTCTTC. Amino acid sequence: CASSLEQAEQFF. The rearrangement links TRBV5-1 to TRBJ2-1, with D hard to call. V was pared by 0 bases and J by 9 bases, with 7 bases between. From germline, CDR1 is SGHRS and CDR2 YFSETQ. CDR3 size: 12 residues.

The chain couples TRBV18 to TRBJ1-1; possibly TRBD1 for D (5 bases). Trimming removed 3 bases from V and 7 bases from J, with 12 bases in between. Germline values: CDR1 KGHSH, CDR2 LQKENI. This CDR3 comprises 13 residues. The chain's CDR3 is CASSPGWGDEAFF. Here the CDR3 DNA reads TGTGCCAGCTCACCTGGTTGGGGGGATGAAGCTTTCTTT.

The CDR3 region has the DNA TGTGCCAGCAGCCGGACAGGGGGTAACCCCACCGGGGAGCTGTTTTTT. Translation gives CASSRTGGNPTGELFF. V and J are TRBV27 and TRBJ2-2; TRBD1 matches 10 bases. Trimming cost V 6 bases and J 4 bases; bases outside gene matches: 8. The CDR3 has 16 residues. In germline, CDR1 is MNHEY, CDR2 SMNVEV (reference sequence).

The chain recombines TRBV3-1 (or the pseudogene TRBV3-2) with TRBJ2-1, with 7 bases matching TRBD2. This CDR3 is built from 19 residues. The trim removed 0 bases at V and 0 bases at J, leaving 11 bases unmatched. The germline gives CDR1 LGHDT, CDR2 YNNKEL (reference sequence). The CDR3 here is CASSQDRSSRTSSYNEQFF. The CDR3, as DNA: TGTGCCAGCAGCCAAGATCGGTCAAGTAGGACTAGCTCCTACAATGAGCAGTTCTTC.

The chain joins TRBV27 to TRBJ2-7; D gene ambiguous. This CDR3 contains 13 residues. Trimming removed 5 bases at V and 2 bases at J, with 10 bases between. Germline-derived CDR1 and CDR2 are MNHEY and SMNVEV (reference sequence). The CDR3 DNA reads as TGTGCCAGCAGTCTGACTGCGGCCTACGAGCAGTACTTC. Its protein product is CASSLTAAYEQYF.

CDR3 loop: CASSPGTQTYNEQFF. For the CDR3, the DNA is TGTGCCAGCAGCCCCGGGACTCAAACCTACAATGAGCAGTTCTTC. V usage is TRBV7-6 and J usage is TRBJ2-1; possible D gene TRBD2, 6 bases. The V gene's germline CDR1 is SGHVS and CDR2 FNYEAQ. The ends were cut back, 5 bases at V and 2 bases at J, with 13 bases in the middle. This CDR3 is 15 amino acids long. The full variable domain, with the rest looked up from reference TRBV7-6 and TRBJ2-1, is GAGVSQSPRYKVTKRGQDVALRCDPISGHVSLYWYRQALGQGPEFLTYFNYEAQQDKSGLPNDRFSAERPEGSISTLTIQRTEQRDSAMYRCASSPGTQTYNEQFFGPGTRLTVL.